This T cell receptor (beta chain) was sequenced during a study of blood T cell repertoires in COVID-19. Across the whole study: Some COVID-19 samples were acute and others convalescent; all came from the United States, Italy and Spain. PBMCs, B-cell-depleted T cells, or T cells provided the cDNA or gDNA that made up the material.

Authors' analysis steps: Amplification with reference gene primers provided the estimates of nucleated cell counts. TCRdb's table, derived via immunoSEQ multiplex PCR, lists solely in-frame clones and lacks some. Clonal size and the V and J genes are those of that table, whereas D and trimming came from the DNA. Here the sample spans 250,000 or so clones, 88% being singletons. Trimming took off 3 bases at V and 4 bases at J, with 12 bases between the two ends. This CDR3 contains 14 residues. Germline CDR1 KGHSH, CDR2 LQKENI. J is TRBJ2-5 and V is TRBV18; a possible D gene is TRBD1 (6 bases). The origin of this receptor is an elderly man with acute or convalescent COVID-19. The sample consisted of peripheral blood. The CDR3 DNA follows: TGTGCCAGCTCACCCCCCACAGGGCGAGAGACCCAGTACTTC. This translates into CASSPPTGRETQYF.